Detailed here is one T cell receptor beta chain. Its antigen is not identified. With a much larger clone just one base away, this may be a read error. The CDR3 regions of TCR beta were amplified from RNA transcripts. Carried out on the TCR CDR3, a first-round RT-PCR used the HTBI primer set. TCRdb re-derived calls from the multiplex PCR reads in MiXCR, one entry per CDR3 protein. The table records roughly 400,000 distinct CDR3 sequences, about 14% of them present only once. This sample was included in a study of T cells in Graves' hyperthyroidism and ophthalmopathy. Notes on the study in general: Among clonotypes expanded in thyroid above 0.001, most were also found in blood.

Germline V gives CDR1 MNHEY, CDR2 SMNVEV (reference sequence). The CDR3 has 15 amino acids. Uncontrolled infection, other autoimmune disease, pregnancy or lactation excluded patients. Fresh peripheral blood, around 10 ml, yielded the PBMCs. This receptor was taken from a man between 50 and 59 years old with Graves' ophthalmopathy. Material: blood. The rearrangement joins TRBV27 to TRBJ2-7; 12 nucleotides match TRBD2. The DNA for the CDR3 is TGTGCCGGCAGTCCAAGGACTAGCGGGATCTACGAGCAGTACTTC. This codes for CAGSPRTSGIYEQYF.